These 32 T cell receptor beta chains share one sample of origin, sequenced in a study of cytomegalovirus exposure and HLA in healthy donors. PCR employed 60 Vbeta and 13 Jbeta primers. Libraries were prepared by immunoSEQ multiplex PCR; TCRdb keeps only in-frame clonotypes and omits some of them. Here the sample spans about 190,000 clones, roughly four fifths being singletons. Sequences were obtained from PBMCs. Receptors were obtained from a woman under 30 in good health and CMV-seronegative.

The chain uses TRBV27 and TRBJ2-5, with 8 bases matching TRBD2. The V gene's germline CDR1 is MNHEY and CDR2 SMNVEV (reference sequence). The CDR3 contains 14 residues. With 5 bases clipped from V and 5 bases from J, the junction kept 7 bases outside the gene matches. The CDR3 loop reads CASSISGSGETQYF. Written as DNA, the CDR3 is TGTGCCAGCAGTATAAGCGGGAGTGGCGAGACCCAGTACTTC.

The chain recombines TRBV11-2 with TRBJ1-1; 7 bases match TRBD1. This CDR3 region has 14 residues. CDR1 and CDR2 (germline): SGHAT, FQNNGV. The V and J ends lost 1 base and 5 bases, in that order; junction bases with no gene match: 4. This chain's CDR3 is CASSLGPGGTEAFF. CDR3 bases: TGTGCCAGCAGCTTAGGTCCAGGGGGGACTGAAGCTTTCTTT. The complete variable domain, with remaining parts taken from reference TRBV11-2 and TRBJ1-1, reads EAGVAQSPRYKIIEKRQSVAFWCNPISGHATLYWYQQILGQGPKLLIQFQNNGVVDDSQLPKDRFSAERLKGVDSTLKIQPAKLEDSAVYLCASSLGPGGTEAFFGQGTRLTVV.

The gene calls are TRBV28 and TRBJ1-1; possibly TRBD1 for D (6 bases). Trimming removed 7 bases from V and 4 bases from J, with 10 bases in between. The CDR3 consists of 12 residues. Germline loops: CDR1 MDHEN, CDR2 SYDVKM. The CDR3 sequence is CASIRGSTEAFF. CDR3 DNA: TGTGCCAGCATCAGGGGTAGCACTGAAGCTTTCTTT.

The chain has TRBV15 and TRBJ1-5, with 9 bases fitting TRBD1. V was clipped by 5 bases and J by 5 bases; unmatched bases: 7. CDR1 and CDR2 (germline): LNHNV, YYDKDF (reference sequence). The CDR3 sequence is 15 residues long. CDR3 sequence (DNA): TGTGCCACCAGCTCCTTGACAGGGGGTTATCAGCCCCAGCATTTT. It translates to CATSSLTGGYQPQHF.

This chain links TRBV7-2 with TRBJ1-5, with 10 nucleotides matching TRBD1. J was trimmed by 2 bases and V by 5 bases; bases with no gene match: 6. Germline values: CDR1 SGHTA, CDR2 FQGNSA. There are 16 residues in the CDR3. This CDR3 reads CASSETGTGGNQPQHF. The DNA of the CDR3 is TGTGCCAGCAGCGAAACCGGGACAGGGGGCAATCAGCCCCAGCATTTT. Drawing the rest from reference TRBV7-2 and TRBJ1-5, the complete variable domain is GAGVSQSPSNKVTEKGKDVELRCDPISGHTALYWYRQSLGQGLEFLIYFQGNSAPDKSGLPSDRFSAERTGGSVSTLTIQRTQQEDSAVYLCASSETGTGGNQPQHFGDGTRLSIL.

The gene calls are TRBV27 and TRBJ2-5; tentative D call: TRBD2 (6 bases). The CDR3 has 16 residues. V was trimmed by 4 bases and J by 7 bases, leaving 22 bases between them. Germline V gives CDR1 MNHEY, CDR2 SMNVEV (reference sequence). In DNA form, the CDR3 reads TGTGCCAGCAGTTCCGGTGCGGGAACACCCCCGACGACCCAGTACTTC. Residues: CASSSGAGTPPTTQYF.

The rearrangement links TRBV18 to TRBJ2-7; TRBD2 agrees at 7 bases. This CDR3 contains 15 residues. V lost 2 bases and J lost 0; bases outside the gene matches: 4. Germline CDR1 KGHSH, CDR2 LQKENI. The CDR3 coding sequence is TGTGCCAGCTCACCAACGCGGACTAGCTCCTACGAGCAGTACTTC. Protein: CASSPTRTSSYEQYF.

This chain uses TRBV5-6 with TRBJ2-4, with 9 bases that match TRBD1. This CDR3 is 17 amino acids long. CDR1 SGHDT and CDR2 YYEEEE come from the germline V gene. With 4 bases clipped from V and 13 bases from J, the junction kept 21 bases outside the gene matches. Here the CDR3 reads CASSTTITGTGRVLQYF. CDR3 bases: TGTGCCAGCAGCACTACCATAACCGGGACAGGGAGGGTTTTGCAGTACTTC.

The rearrangement joins TRBV6-6 to TRBJ2-7, with a possible D match to TRBD2 (6 bases). CDR1 and CDR2 (germline): MNHNY, SVGAGI (reference sequence). V dropped 2 bases and J dropped 2 bases, with 16 bases sitting between them. There are 16 residues in the CDR3. In DNA, the CDR3 is TGTGCCAGCAGTTACCACTCCGGGAGCCTTCCCTACGAGCAGTACTTC. Translated: CASSYHSGSLPYEQYF.

The chain links TRBV5-4 to TRBJ1-2; D remains unclear. Germline V gene lookup returns CDR1 SGHNT and CDR2 YYREEE (reference sequence). V was pared by 0 bases and J by 4 bases, with 7 bases between. The CDR3 contains 13 residues. CDR3 residues: CASSLAESYGYTF. In DNA, the CDR3 is TGTGCCAGCAGCTTGGCCGAGAGCTATGGCTACACCTTC.

To note about this clone: Different DNA sequences within this sample yield the same CDR3. The CDR3 region has the DNA TGTGCCAGCAGTCTTGGACAGGGGTATGGCTACACCTTC. This gives the protein CASSLGQGYGYTF. This chain links TRBV27 with TRBJ1-2; the match to TRBD1 covers 9 bases. The J segment lost 5 bases and the V segment lost 5 bases, leaving 3 bases of the junction unmatched. The CDR3 is 13 amino acids. Germline values: CDR1 MNHEY, CDR2 SMNVEV (reference sequence).

This rearrangement joins TRBV7-2 to TRBJ1-3, with a possible D match to TRBD1 (5 bases). V dropped 1 base and J dropped 2 bases, with 9 bases sitting between them. Germline V gene lookup returns CDR1 SGHTA and CDR2 FQGNSA. CDR3 length: 15 residues. CDR3 residues: CASSLGAGTGNTIYF. The CDR3, as DNA: TGTGCCAGCAGCTTAGGGGCAGGGACTGGAAACACCATATATTTT. The full variable domain, rest sourced from reference TRBV7-2 and TRBJ1-3, is GAGVSQSPSNKVTEKGKDVELRCDPISGHTALYWYRQSLGQGLEFLIYFQGNSAPDKSGLPSDRFSAERTGGSVSTLTIQRTQQEDSAVYLCASSLGAGTGNTIYFGEGSWLTVV.

A single count supports this clone. This chain connects TRBV30 to TRBJ1-3, with 7 bases that match TRBD1. The CDR3 totals 15 residues. The germline V gene encodes CDR1 GTSNPN and CDR2 SVGIG (reference sequence). The V and J ends lost 0 bases and 4 bases, in that order; junction bases with no gene match: 6. The CDR3: CAWSVGSGGGNTIYF. In DNA form, the CDR3 reads TGTGCCTGGAGTGTAGGATCAGGGGGAGGAAACACCATATATTTT.

The DNA for the CDR3 is TGTGCCACCGCGGGACAGAAGTACAATGAGCAGTTCTTC. This gives the protein CATAGQKYNEQFF. The chain is built from TRBV7-2 and TRBJ2-1, with D possibly being TRBD1 (7 bases). The germline gives CDR1 SGHTA, CDR2 FQGNSA. Between the trimmed V and J ends, which lost 10 bases and 4 bases, there was a span of 14 bases. CDR3 size: 13 residues. The whole variable domain, remainder taken from reference TRBV7-2 and TRBJ2-1, is GAGVSQSPSNKVTEKGKDVELRCDPISGHTALYWYRQSLGQGLEFLIYFQGNSAPDKSGLPSDRFSAERTGGSVSTLTIQRTQQEDSAVYLCATAGQKYNEQFFGPGTRLTVL.

The chain combines TRBV23-1 with TRBJ2-7; 9 nucleotides agree with TRBD1. TRBV23-1 is an ORF, with its function uncertain. The J segment lost 7 bases and the V segment lost 3 bases, leaving 7 bases of the junction unmatched. The CDR3 is 14 amino acids. The CDR3 DNA reads TGCGCCAGCAGTCAGCAACAGGGGGCGCGTGAGCAGTACGTC. Its translation is CASSQQQGAREQYV.

V usage is TRBV6-1 and J usage is TRBJ2-6, with TRBD1 as a possible D gene (5 bases). The V gene lost 9 bases and the J gene lost 0 bases, with 15 bases spanning the gap. Germline V gene data show CDR1 as MNHNS and CDR2 as SASEGT. The length of the CDR3 is 16 residues. The CDR3 sequence: CASREVGVSGANVLTF. CDR3 DNA: TGTGCCAGTAGAGAAGTAGGGGTCTCTGGGGCCAACGTCCTGACTTTC.

V usage is TRBV7-9 and J usage is TRBJ1-5; 9 nucleotides line up with TRBD1. The V gene end was trimmed by 5 bases and the J gene end by 6 bases; junction bases not matched to a gene: 5. CDR1 is SEHNR, CDR2 FQNEAQ, per germline (reference sequence). There are 14 residues in the CDR3. In nucleotides, the CDR3 is TGTGCCAGCAGCCCAACAGGGGGCGGTCAGCCCCAGCATTTT. Protein: CASSPTGGGQPQHF.

The chain links TRBV18 to TRBJ2-5, with 7 bases identical to TRBD2. Trimming took 2 bases from V and 5 from J; bases not matched to a gene: 11. Germline CDR1 and CDR2: KGHSH and LQKENI. CDR3 length equals 16 residues. As DNA, the CDR3 is TGTGCCAGCTCACCATTTGGCGGGAGTGGGGACGAGACCCAGTACTTC. Its protein product is CASSPFGGSGDETQYF.

The rearrangement joins TRBV27 to TRBJ2-3; the match to TRBD2 covers 12 bases. V lost 2 bases to trimming and J lost 5 bases; unmatched junction nucleotides: 8. The CDR3 spans 17 residues. Germline V CDR1 and CDR2: MNHEY, SMNVEV (reference sequence). The CDR3 loop is CASSLGSLAGGVDTQYF. In DNA form, the CDR3 reads TGTGCCAGCAGTTTAGGATCACTAGCGGGAGGCGTAGATACGCAGTATTTT.

The chain combines TRBV9 with TRBJ2-3, with 8 bases that match TRBD2. With 2 bases clipped from V and 4 bases from J, the junction kept 9 bases outside the gene matches. The CDR3 length is 16 residues. Per the germline V gene, CDR1 is SGDLS and CDR2 is YYNGEE. The CDR3 nucleotides read TGTGCCAGCAGCGTCAGGTCGGGAGGGAGGCCAGATACGCAGTATTTT. Protein sequence: CASSVRSGGRPDTQYF.

This clone was found a few times. This chain joins TRBV5-6 and TRBJ1-1; D is unresolved. With 0 bases removed from V and 1 base from J, the gap between germline ends came to 7 bases. This CDR3 is 14 amino acids long. Germline V gene sequence: CDR1 SGHDT, CDR2 YYEEEE. In DNA, the CDR3 is TGTGCCAGCAGCTTGGTCCCGGGGAACACTGAAGCTTTCTTT. Amino acid sequence: CASSLVPGNTEAFF.

This chain joins TRBV28 and TRBJ2-5, with 9 bases aligning to TRBD1. Unmatched junction bases numbered 10, after V lost 6 bases and J lost 5 bases. Germline V gene sequence: CDR1 MDHEN, CDR2 SYDVKM. The CDR3 has 15 residues. CDR3 DNA sequence: TGTGCCAGCAGCACATCGGACAGGGGACGGGAGACCCAGTACTTC. Its protein product is CASSTSDRGRETQYF.

The genes are TRBV11-2 and TRBJ2-1; maybe TRBD1 (5 bases). CDR3 length equals 15 residues. Trimming removed 1 base from V and 8 bases from J, with 15 bases in between. The germline V gene has CDR1 SGHAT and CDR2 FQNNGV. The CDR3 loop reads CASSLGFTGSYEQFF. The DNA of the CDR3 is TGTGCCAGCAGCTTAGGATTCACAGGTAGCTATGAGCAGTTCTTC.

The chain recombines TRBV6-5 with TRBJ2-7; D is unclear. V was pared by 0 bases and J by 3 bases, with 9 bases between. The CDR3 totals 14 residues. The germline CDR1 and CDR2 sequences are MNHEY and SVGAGI. DNA for the CDR3: TGTGCCAGCAGTTACTCGCAGGTAGTCTACGAGCAGTACTTC. Residues: CASSYSQVVYEQYF.

This chain joins TRBV4-3 and TRBJ2-7; maybe TRBD2 (6 bases). From germline, CDR1 is LGHNA and CDR2 YSLEER. Trimming shortened V by 8 bases and J by 0 bases, and 17 bases separated the two germline ends. The CDR3 is 15 residues long. This CDR3 reads CASGIGRVGSYEQYV. The CDR3 DNA follows: TGCGCCAGCGGAATCGGGAGAGTCGGCTCCTACGAGCAGTACGTC.

The genes are TRBV11-3 and TRBJ2-2; the match to TRBD2 covers 7 bases. The CDR3 length is 17 residues. CDR1 and CDR2 from the germline V gene are SGHNT and YENEEA. V was clipped by 5 bases and J by 4 bases; unmatched bases: 13. CDR3 sequence reads: CASSKLEGGHSTGELFF. CDR3 sequence (DNA): TGTGCCAGCAGCAAACTGGAGGGAGGGCATAGCACCGGGGAGCTGTTTTTT.

The chain has TRBV2 and TRBJ2-5; 8 bases line up with TRBD1. Germline V lookup: CDR1 SNHLY, CDR2 FYNNEI. The CDR3 runs to 15 residues. V lost 5 bases and J lost 4; bases outside the gene matches: 9. In DNA, the CDR3 is TGTGCCAGCAGTACGGCTCCCGGGACAGGAGAGACCCAGTACTTC. This translates into CASSTAPGTGETQYF.

The chain has TRBV11-2 and TRBJ2-7, with D perhaps TRBD2 (5 bases). The ends were cut back, 6 bases at V and 0 bases at J, with 12 bases in the middle. Germline loops: CDR1 SGHAT, CDR2 FQNNGV. The CDR3 is 14 amino acids. The CDR3 here is CASSPNEGSYEQYF. For the CDR3, the DNA is TGTGCCAGCAGTCCAAACGAGGGCTCCTACGAGCAGTACTTC.

Concerning this clone itself: A junction boundary mismatches the germline segment, possibly from a read error. The chain uses TRBV6-1 and TRBJ2-1; D gene ambiguous. The CDR3 contains 8 residues. Germline CDR1 MNHNS, CDR2 SASEGT. CDR3 protein: CASSERVF. CDR3 nucleotides: TGTGCCAGCAGTGAACGGGTCTTC.

The chain couples TRBV30 to TRBJ2-1, with 9 bases matching TRBD2. This CDR3 contains 17 residues. Losses at the gene ends were 0 bases for V and 7 bases for J; bases not matched to a gene: 13. Germline assignment: CDR1 GTSNPN and CDR2 SVGIG (reference sequence). The CDR3, as DNA: TGTGCCTGGAGTGTGCGGATTAGCGGGAGCCCACCAAATGAGCAGTTCTTC. This codes for CAWSVRISGSPPNEQFF. The entire variable domain, with the rest obtained from reference TRBV30 and TRBJ2-1, is as follows: SQTIHQWPATLVQPVGSPLSLECTVEGTSNPNLYWYRQAAGRGLQLLFYSVGIGQISSEVPQNLSASRPQDRQFILSSKKLLLSDSGFYLCAWSVRISGSPPNEQFFGPGTRLTVL.

The chain carries TRBV18 and TRBJ2-1, with 8 bases matching TRBD2. CDR1 and CDR2 (germline): KGHSH, LQKENI. CDR3 length: 18 residues. With 0 bases clipped from V and 5 bases from J, the junction kept 12 bases outside the gene matches. DNA for the CDR3: TGTGCCAGCTCACCACCTGGACTAGCAGGAGGGCAGGACAATGAGCAGTTCTTC. This translates into CASSPPGLAGGQDNEQFF.

This CDR3 is CASTTSGRTYEQYV. The CDR3 DNA follows: TGTGCCAGCACCACTAGCGGGAGGACGTACGAGCAGTACGTC. This chain uses TRBV6-1 with TRBJ2-7; 12 nucleotides align to TRBD2. This CDR3 spans 14 amino acids. Germline lookup yields CDR1 MNHNS and CDR2 SASEGT. V lost 7 bases to trimming and J lost 4 bases; unmatched junction nucleotides: 5.